One T cell receptor (beta chain) is described in this entry. Its antigen is unknown. No quality values exist for individual bases; no much larger clone is one base distant. These data originate in a study of T cell responses to AZD1222 COVID-19 vaccine (TCRdb year 2021). Background for the entire study: A total of just over 230 trial participants underwent TCR sequencing, of whom roughly 210 received two doses of AZD1222 and 26 received two doses of the MenACWY control vaccine. Trial participants were enrolled by age into subgroups of 18-55, 56-69 and 70-plus years, and around 140, 26 and 57 TCR-sequenced participants, respectively, were included in these subgroups.

Study-wide conclusions, independent of this receptor: The whole spike protein was spanned by vaccine-associated CD4 TCRs, and dominant responses were seen in regions 160-218 and 743-854. Because no day 14 peak-response samples were available, repertoires were characterized only after the peak T cell response. Nearly half of unique spike-specific TCRs reportedly recognized epitopes outside regions mutated in the B.1.351 and B.1.1.7 variants. In the small 56-69-year group, the increase in depth fell short of significance, most likely because of low power. Most participants were white British and females outnumbered males, and the authors suggested that clonal diversity may have been underestimated. A significant rise in spike-specific TCR breadth and depth was observed after two AZD1222 doses relative to day 0 and relative to MenACWY recipients. Conclusions about previously exposed vaccinees are limited, since just 5 or 6 AZD1222 recipients were seropositive for SARS-CoV-2 at baseline.

Interpreted using the paper, the time point label stands for: baseline before first vaccination. Read against the paper, the sample's treatment or condition label means: meningococcal conjugate vaccine given as trial control. The vaccinee samples were drawn from two UK trials, COV001 and COV002, one of which was a single-blind randomized controlled phase 2/3 trial testing AZD1222 (ChAdOx1 nCoV-19) in healthy adults. For TCRbeta chain sequencing, PBMC samples from trial participants were taken at day 0 and at day 28 after the second dose. The germline ends are 14 bases apart after V is trimmed by 4 bases and J by 10 bases. CDR1 and CDR2, per the germline V gene, are MNHEY and SVGAGI. The CDR3, from cysteine to phenylalanine, totals 14 residues. Here the CDR3 DNA is all that survives: 42 bases in frame from base 1. The CDR3 regions of human TCRbeta chains were analyzed by immunosequencing. Concerning the study's data processing: TCRs in the repertoires were compared against a reference library of SARS-CoV-2-specific TCRs that had been generated with the MIRA antigen-specificity platform. Breadth was defined as the fraction of unique TCRs that were SARS-CoV-2-associated. Depth was defined as the fraction of total T cells that were SARS-CoV-2-associated. Using the MIRA data, each spike-specific TCR was assigned both to the spike region to which the TCR was reactive and to a CD4 or CD8 class. Log10-transformed breadth and depth values were compared by one-way ANOVA with Sidak's multiple comparisons tests. TCRdb limited this immuneACCESS table to in-frame rearrangements with V and J called. A share of clones is missing; checked studies link under half to unresolved V genes, and the rest is unexplained. V and J calls plus clone size are reproduced from that table; the DNA served to infer D and trimming. The sample records under 250,000 clones, 85% to 95% of which are singletons. Of the sample, 1% is held by the ten largest clones.

This TCR was sampled from an adult in good health. The chain is assembled from TRBV6-5 and TRBJ1-6; matching of 6 bases hints at TRBD1 as the D gene. The sequences come from peripheral blood, collected on day 0 of MenACWY control vaccination. The CDR3 loop reads CASSLGQGDSPLHF. The nucleotide sequence is TGTGCCAGCAGTTTGGGACAAGGGGACTCACCCCTCCACTTT.